These 19 T cell receptor beta chains were sequenced from one sample in a study of response to subunit inactivated influenza vaccine. TCRdb processed the RT-PCR reads anew with MiXCR; each CDR3 protein has one entry. Among approximately 170,000 distinct CDR3 sequences listed, roughly 14% were seen once. Source: CD8+ T cells sorted from PBMCs, taken 4 to 6 days after vaccination. All receptors derive from a man aged 45-60 years who received an inactivated influenza vaccine.

This clonotype was detected only a few times. The CDR3 is CATCDRVSSYNEQFF. The CDR3 DNA is TGTGCCACCTGTGACAGGGTTAGCTCCTACAATGAGCAGTTCTTC. The chain combines TRBV6-2 or TRBV6-3 with TRBJ2-1; TRBD1 matches 7 bases. The germline V gene encodes CDR1 MNHEY and CDR2 SVGEGT. This CDR3 is 15 amino acids long. V shed 10 bases and J 0 bases; nucleotides not matched to a gene: 9.

The V call is TRBV29-1, the J call TRBJ2-3, with 14 bases that match TRBD2. Unmatched junction bases numbered 14, after V lost 7 bases and J lost 2 bases. Per germline, CDR1 SQVTM and CDR2 ANQGSEA. CDR3 length: 18 residues. The CDR3 nucleotides read TGCAGCGCAACGGGACTAGCGGGAGCAAATATCATCACAGATACGCAGTATTTT. Its protein product is CSATGLAGANIITDTQYF.

The chain joins TRBV6-1 to TRBJ1-1; no reliable D call. CDR1 and CDR2 (germline): MNHNS, SASEGT. The germline V and J ends were trimmed by 5 bases and 0 bases, with 16 bases remaining between them. The CDR3 is 16 residues long. The DNA for the CDR3 is TGTGCCAGCAGTCAACTGAACTCGATTATGAACACTGAAGCTTTCTTT. As protein: CASSQLNSIMNTEAFF.

This clonotype was recorded a few times. The genes are TRBV6-2 or TRBV6-3 and TRBJ2-5; 14 bases match TRBD2. CDR3 size: 17 residues. CDR1 is MNHEY, CDR2 SVGEGT, per germline. The V gene end was trimmed by 7 bases and the J gene end by 2 bases; junction bases not matched to a gene: 9. CDR3 residues: CASIGLAGGQGQETQYF. CDR3 bases: TGTGCCAGCATCGGACTAGCGGGAGGACAGGGACAAGAGACCCAGTACTTC.

The chain couples TRBV7-9 to TRBJ2-2; no clear D. CDR3 size: 17 residues. V shed 5 bases and J shed 2 bases, with 18 bases lying between them. Germline assignment: CDR1 SEHNR and CDR2 FQNEAQ (reference sequence). As DNA, the CDR3 is TGTGCCAGCAGCCCGTGGGGTTGGCAGATAAACACCGGGGAGCTGTTTTTT. This encodes CASSPWGWQINTGELFF.

This clonotype appeared many times. This sequence joins TRBV6-5 and TRBJ2-4; 7 positions agree with TRBD1. The ends lost 9 bases at V and 4 bases at J; junction bases unmatched: 3. The CDR3 loop spans 12 amino acids. Germline loops: CDR1 MNHEY, CDR2 SVGAGI. In nucleotides, the CDR3 is TGTGCCAGTCCGGGACAGAAAAACATTCAGTACTTC. Amino acids: CASPGQKNIQYF.

This clonotype occurred a few times. The chain employs TRBV20-1 and TRBJ1-2; D ambiguous. V was cut by 0 bases and J by 6 bases, with 11 bases left in between. Germline lookup yields CDR1 DFQATT and CDR2 SNEGSKA (reference sequence). CDR3 size: 13 residues. In DNA, the CDR3 is TGCAGTGCTAGAGATCTGGCCGATAATGGCTACACCTTC. Encoded protein: CSARDLADNGYTF.

The chain carries TRBV2 and TRBJ2-3; weak D call: TRBD2 (6 bases). V was clipped by 4 bases and J by 4 bases, with 12 bases between them. The CDR3 sequence is 14 residues long. Germline assignment: CDR1 SNHLY and CDR2 FYNNEI. The CDR3 region is CASSVADKADTQYF. In nucleotides, the CDR3 is TGTGCCAGCAGTGTAGCGGACAAGGCAGATACGCAGTATTTT.

This clonotype was observed a handful of times. The CDR3 here is CSARDVSGKVYNEQFF. CDR3 DNA sequence: TGCAGTGCTAGAGATGTAAGCGGCAAAGTCTACAATGAGCAGTTCTTC. The V call is TRBV20-1, the J call TRBJ2-1; a possible D gene is TRBD2 (5 bases). CDR1 is DFQATT and CDR2 is SNEGSKA in the germline V gene (reference sequence). This CDR3 spans 16 amino acids. V lost 0 bases, J lost 3 bases, and 15 bases lay in between.

This chain connects TRBV6-1 to TRBJ2-1; no clear D. Per germline, CDR1 MNHNS and CDR2 SASEGT. V was cut by 0 bases and J by 6 bases, with 12 bases left in between. This CDR3 is built from 15 residues. For the CDR3, the DNA is TGTGCCAGCAGTGAAGCTGAGGCGACGGGCAATGAGCAGTTCTTC. Its translation: CASSEAEATGNEQFF.

This clonotype occurred a few times. The J gene is TRBJ2-5, the V gene TRBV6-5, with TRBD1 as a possible D gene (5 bases). Trimming left V 0 bases short and J 5 bases short, with 13 bases between. CDR1 is MNHEY and CDR2 is SVGAGI in the germline V gene. The CDR3 loop spans 15 amino acids. Here the CDR3 DNA reads TGTGCCAGCAGTTACTCAGGGGCTAGGGCTGAGACCCAGTACTTC. Translated: CASSYSGARAETQYF.

There are a few counts of this clonotype. V is TRBV6-1 and J is TRBJ2-4; D might be TRBD1 or TRBD2, each matching 5 bases. CDR1 is MNHNS and CDR2 is SASEGT in the germline V gene. The CDR3 covers 14 residues. The V end was cut by 6 bases, the J end by 1 base, with 10 bases between. CDR3 region: CASRGEGAKNIQYF. CDR3 coding DNA: TGTGCCAGCAGAGGAGAGGGGGCCAAAAACATTCAGTACTTC.

This clonotype was seen a handful of times. V is TRBV4-3 and J is TRBJ2-2; 8 bases line up with TRBD2. The V gene's germline CDR1 is LGHNA and CDR2 YSLEER. V was clipped by 1 base and J by 4 bases; unmatched bases: 8. This CDR3 region has 17 residues. CDR3 residues: CASSQGPGGEGTGELFF. The CDR3 nucleotides read TGCGCCAGCAGCCAAGGCCCCGGGGGGGAGGGCACCGGGGAGCTGTTTTTT.

This clonotype was counted between two and nine times. The chain has TRBV5-1 and TRBJ2-3; D remains unclear. The germline V gene encodes CDR1 SGHRS and CDR2 YFSETQ. This CDR3 is 16 amino acids long. The germline V and J ends were trimmed by 0 bases and 3 bases, with 14 bases remaining between them. CDR3 sequence: CASSLAGRAPTDTQYF. For the CDR3, the DNA is TGCGCCAGCAGCTTGGCCGGCAGAGCCCCGACAGATACGCAGTATTTT.

V usage is TRBV9 and J usage is TRBJ2-7; D possibly uses TRBD1 or TRBD2 (5 bases each). Germline V lookup: CDR1 SGDLS, CDR2 YYNGEE. V gave up 4 bases and J gave up 3 bases, with 14 bases separating them. The CDR3 covers 14 residues. The CDR3 DNA follows: TGTGCCAGCAGCATGGGGGACGGTTACTACGAGCAGTACTTC. This gives the protein CASSMGDGYYEQYF. The variable domain in full, completed from reference TRBV9 and TRBJ2-7, reads DSGVTQTPKHLITATGQRVTLRCSPRSGDLSVYWYQQSLDQGLQFLIQYYNGEERAKGNILERFSAQQFPDLHSELNLSSLELGDSALYFCASSMGDGYYEQYFGPGTRLTVT.

The chain employs TRBV24-1 and TRBJ2-7; the match to TRBD1 covers 8 bases. The CDR3 totals 14 residues. CDR1 is KGHDR, CDR2 SFDVKD, per germline. Unmatched junction bases numbered 5, after V lost 4 bases and J lost 4 bases. CDR3 residues: CATSDRGRMYEQYF. The CDR3 coding sequence is TGTGCCACCAGTGACAGGGGGCGCATGTACGAGCAGTACTTC.

A remark on this clonotype: This sequence may be a read error, since a much larger clone differs from it by one base. This is likely a read error, given that the CDR3 carries no conserved phenylalanine or tryptophan at its end. In DNA, the CDR3 is TGCAGTGCTAGTGGATACAGGGGTCACGAGCAGTACTTA. It yields the protein CSASGYRGHEQYL. This rearrangement joins TRBV20-1 to TRBJ2-7; TRBD1 matches 7 bases. CDR1 and CDR2 (germline): DFQATT, SNEGSKA (reference sequence). The CDR3 consists of 13 residues. V was clipped by 3 bases and J by 5 bases; unmatched bases: 7.

This chain connects TRBV7-7 to TRBJ2-5; 10 bases are shared with TRBD1. V lost 1 base to trimming and J lost 5 bases; unmatched junction nucleotides: 4. The CDR3 runs to 15 residues. Germline assignment: CDR1 SSHAT and CDR2 FNYEAQ (reference sequence). The CDR3: CASSLVGTGEETQYF. Here the CDR3 DNA reads TGTGCCAGCAGCTTAGTGGGGACAGGGGAGGAGACCCAGTACTTC.

This clonotype turned up a few times. CDR3 protein: CASSPHSPQAYNEQFF. The CDR3 nucleotides read TGTGCCAGCAGTCCTCACAGCCCTCAAGCCTACAATGAGCAGTTCTTC. The rearrangement joins TRBV27 to TRBJ2-1, with D unclear. CDR1 and CDR2 from the germline V gene are MNHEY and SMNVEV (reference sequence). The V gene lost 5 bases and the J gene lost 2 bases, with 16 bases spanning the gap. The CDR3 has 16 amino acids.